Presented here are 28 T cell receptor beta chains from one specimen sequenced in a study of T cells in Graves' hyperthyroidism and ophthalmopathy. It was RNA transcripts that yielded the amplified TCR beta CDR3 regions. HTBI primers were used for first-round RT-PCR of the TCR CDR3. TCRdb reprocessed the multiplex PCR reads via MiXCR and lists one record per CDR3 protein. The data contain roughly 200,000 distinct CDR3 sequences, roughly 17% of them singletons. The sequenced sample was blood. The receptors here all came from a woman in her 50s with Graves' hyperthyroidism.

This clonotype was observed a handful of times. V gene TRBV20-1 combines with J gene TRBJ2-6; unclear D gene. Looked up from germline, CDR1 is DFQATT and CDR2 is SNEGSKA (reference sequence). CDR3 length: 16 residues. V was pared by 4 bases and J by 0 bases, with 13 bases between. Here the CDR3 reads CSANGRLSSGANVLTF. CDR3 DNA: TGCAGTGCTAACGGAAGGCTTAGCTCTGGGGCCAACGTCCTGACTTTC.

This clonotype was seen at least ten times. The rearrangement joins TRBV14 to TRBJ2-3; 7 bases agree with TRBD2. There are 16 residues in the CDR3. Germline V gene sequence: CDR1 SGHDN, CDR2 FVKESK. V was clipped by 1 base and J by 0 bases; unmatched bases: 4. The CDR3 DNA reads as TGTGCCAGCAGCCAAGTTCGGACTAGAAGCACAGATACGCAGTATTTT. Amino acid sequence: CASSQVRTRSTDTQYF.

The chain is built from TRBV19 and TRBJ2-7; D is ambiguous. The CDR3 consists of 12 residues. The V gene's germline CDR1 is LNHDA and CDR2 SQIVND (reference sequence). V was trimmed by 3 bases and J by 7 bases, leaving 10 bases between them. The CDR3 sequence is CASSIGMSEQYF. For the CDR3, the DNA is TGTGCCAGTAGTATTGGGATGTCGGAGCAGTACTTC.

The chain uses TRBV11-2 and TRBJ1-5; 10 bases fit TRBD1. With 4 bases clipped from V and 5 bases from J, the junction kept 2 bases outside the gene matches. Germline loops: CDR1 SGHAT, CDR2 FQNNGV. The CDR3 sequence is 14 residues long. CDR3 in amino acids: CASSSGQGHQPQHF. The CDR3 nucleotides are TGTGCCAGCAGCTCGGGACAGGGGCATCAGCCCCAGCATTTT.

V is TRBV30 and J is TRBJ1-4, with D tentatively TRBD1 (5 bases). V gave up 2 bases and J gave up 8 bases, with 18 bases separating them. The length of the CDR3 is 15 residues. Germline CDR1 is GTSNPN and CDR2 is SVGIG (reference sequence). For the CDR3, the DNA is TGTGCCTGGAGTACAAACACTGGGGGGTGGGAAAAACTGTTTTTT. It specifies CAWSTNTGGWEKLFF.

This clonotype was detected ten times or more. CDR3 amino acids: CASSPGDYYEQYF. CDR3 in DNA: TGTGCCAGCAGCCCCGGGGACTACTACGAGCAGTACTTC. This rearrangement joins TRBV28 to TRBJ2-7; 7 positions match TRBD2. The ends lost 6 bases at V and 3 bases at J; junction bases unmatched: 5. This CDR3 contains 13 residues. The germline CDR1 and CDR2 sequences are MDHEN and SYDVKM.

The J gene is TRBJ1-2, the V gene TRBV7-9; D not resolved. The V gene lost 1 base and the J gene lost 7 bases, with 13 bases spanning the gap. This CDR3 spans 14 amino acids. CDR1 and CDR2 from the germline V gene are SEHNR and FQNEAQ (reference sequence). The CDR3 nucleotides are TGTGCCAGCAGCTTAGATCCAGTCGGTCGTGGCTACACCTTC. It translates to CASSLDPVGRGYTF. Full variable domain (outside the CDR3, taken from reference TRBV7-9 and TRBJ1-2): DTGVSQNPRHKITKRGQNVTFRCDPISEHNRLYWYRQTLGQGPEFLTYFQNEAQLEKSRLLSDRFSAERPKGSFSTLEIQRTEQGDSAMYLCASSLDPVGRGYTFGSGTRLTVV.

The chain employs TRBV7-2 and TRBJ2-7, with 7 bases that match TRBD2. Germline V gene lookup returns CDR1 SGHTA and CDR2 FQGNSA. This CDR3 comprises 16 residues. The trim removed 0 bases at V and 5 bases at J, leaving 10 bases unmatched. DNA of the CDR3: TGTGCCAGCAGCTTAGCGCTAGGACTAAGCGGGGACGAGCAGTACTTC. It encodes CASSLALGLSGDEQYF.

This clonotype showed up just a few times. As DNA, the CDR3 is TGTGCCAGCAGCTTAGCACAGACCGGGAGCAATGAGCAGTTCTTC. Translation: CASSLAQTGSNEQFF. The chain employs TRBV7-3 and TRBJ2-1, with D possibly TRBD2 on 6 matching bases. The CDR3 consists of 15 residues. The germline V gene has CDR1 SGHTA and CDR2 FQGTGA. V shed 2 bases and J shed 6 bases, with 14 bases lying between them.

This clonotype was seen at least ten times. This chain connects TRBV6-5 to TRBJ2-1, with 10 bases fitting TRBD2. V was pared by 6 bases and J by 9 bases, with 11 bases of the junction left unmatched. The germline V gene encodes CDR1 MNHEY and CDR2 SVGAGI. The CDR3 loop spans 15 amino acids. This CDR3 reads CASRFTSGISSEQFF. CDR3 sequence (DNA): TGTGCCAGCAGATTTACTAGCGGGATTAGTAGTGAGCAGTTCTTC.

The table lists this clonotype with many counts. This chain links TRBV6-1 with TRBJ2-1, with a tentative D call TRBD1 (5 bases). This CDR3 is built from 14 residues. Germline loops: CDR1 MNHNS, CDR2 SASEGT. V lost 7 bases and J 7 bases, leaving 17 bases between the germline ends. The CDR3 nucleotides are TGTGCCAGCAATCTATTCAGGGCCCTGAATGAGCAGTTCTTC. Residues: CASNLFRALNEQFF.

Concerning this clonotype: This may arise from a read error, as a much more abundant clone is one base away. This rearrangement joins TRBV4-2 to TRBJ2-7; D remains unclear. The length of the CDR3 is 13 residues. V lost 1 base, J lost 4 bases, and 8 bases lay in between. Germline V CDR1 and CDR2: LGHNA, YNFKEQ. As DNA, the CDR3 is TGTGCCAGCAGCCAAGGTAACCGATACGAGCAGTACTTC. Translation gives CASSQGNRYEQYF.

Comment on this clonotype: A much larger clone is a single base away; this may be a read error. This chain uses TRBV20-1 with TRBJ2-5; 9 nucleotides match TRBD2. Germline loops: CDR1 DFQATT, CDR2 SNEGSKA (reference sequence). With 1 base clipped from V and 2 bases from J, the junction kept 11 bases outside the gene matches. The CDR3 contains 17 residues. The CDR3 loop is CSARGTSVRGWQETQYF. The CDR3 DNA sequence: TGCAGTGCTAGAGGGACTAGCGTGAGAGGATGGCAAGAGACCCAGTACTTC.

Note on this clonotype: Just one base apart from a much larger clone, this may be a read error. The chain carries TRBV20-1 and TRBJ2-5, with TRBD2 matching over 14 bases. This CDR3 has 17 residues. Germline-derived CDR1 and CDR2 are DFQATT and SNEGSKA (reference sequence). V lost 6 bases, J lost 5 bases, and 14 bases stayed unmatched. The CDR3 DNA reads as TGCAGTGCAAAACCGGGACTAGCGGGAGTTGGAGTTGAGACCCAGTACTTC. Protein sequence: CSAKPGLAGVGVETQYF.

This clonotype showed up just a few times. This rearrangement joins TRBV7-3 to TRBJ2-2; 7 nucleotides line up with TRBD2. The CDR3 runs to 15 residues. Per germline, CDR1 SGHTA and CDR2 FQGTGA. V was pared by 2 bases and J by 6 bases, with 6 bases of the junction left unmatched. The CDR3 DNA reads TGTGCCAGCAGCTTAGTCCGGGAGGCTCCCGGGGAGCTGTTTTTT. Protein sequence: CASSLVREAPGELFF.

The rearrangement joins TRBV28 to TRBJ1-2; 8 bases line up with TRBD1. The V and J ends lost 5 bases and 4 bases, in that order; junction bases with no gene match: 6. Germline V lookup: CDR1 MDHEN, CDR2 SYDVKM. The CDR3 runs 14 residues. The CDR3 coding sequence is TGTGCCAGCAGTCCCAGACAGGGGCGCTATGGCTACACCTTC. Protein: CASSPRQGRYGYTF.

This clonotype was detected a few times. The chain joins TRBV15 to TRBJ1-3; 7 bases fit TRBD1. CDR1 is LNHNV and CDR2 is YYDKDF in the germline V gene (reference sequence). CDR3 length: 16 amino acids. V was clipped by 0 bases and J by 1 base; unmatched bases: 3. The CDR3 is CATSRDKGASGNTIYF. CDR3 in DNA: TGTGCCACCAGCAGAGATAAGGGGGCTTCTGGAAACACCATATATTTT.

In its sample, this clonotype was seen many times. The chain joins TRBV11-2 to TRBJ2-1, with D maybe TRBD1 (6 bases). The germline CDR1 and CDR2 sequences are SGHAT and FQNNGV. CDR3 length equals 15 residues. The V end was cut by 0 bases, the J end by 9 bases, with 15 bases between. CDR3 sequence reads: CASSLDPTGSREQFF. CDR3 bases: TGTGCCAGCAGCTTAGATCCTACAGGGTCGCGTGAGCAGTTCTTC.

The chain uses TRBV19 and TRBJ2-1; TRBD1 is a possible D gene (6 bases). Germline CDR1 LNHDA, CDR2 SQIVND (reference sequence). V was shortened by 2 bases and J by 3 bases, with 11 bases between the two germline ends. The CDR3 has 15 residues. The CDR3 nucleotides are TGTGCCAGTAGTATACGACAGGAGCACTACAATGAGCAGTTCTTC. Protein sequence: CASSIRQEHYNEQFF. The full variable domain, rest sourced from reference TRBV19 and TRBJ2-1, is DGGITQSPKYLFRKEGQNVTLSCEQNLNHDAMYWYRQDPGQGLRLIYYSQIVNDFQKGDIAEGYSVSREKKESFPLTVTSAQKNPTAFYLCASSIRQEHYNEQFFGPGTRLTVL.

There are many counts of this clonotype. The chain couples TRBV12-3 or TRBV12-4 to TRBJ2-5; 7 nucleotides match TRBD2. The CDR3 has 15 amino acids. Trimming removed 4 bases from V and 7 bases from J; junction bases left unmatched: 12. CDR3 coding DNA: TGTGCCAGCAGTTCGCGACTAGCCGGAGGTGCGACCCAGTACTTC. As protein: CASSSRLAGGATQYF.

This clonotype was detected a few times. The V gene is TRBV5-4, the J gene TRBJ2-1, with TRBD2 identical over 11 bases. Germline CDR1 reads SGHNT; CDR2 reads YYREEE (reference sequence). Trimming took 4 bases from V and 4 from J; bases not matched to a gene: 7. The CDR3 contains 16 residues. CDR3 DNA sequence: TGTGCCAGCAGCGGAATAGCGGGAGGGACGTACAATGAGCAGTTCTTC. Translation gives CASSGIAGGTYNEQFF. The full variable domain, in which reference TRBV5-4 and TRBJ2-1 provide the parts outside the CDR3, is ETGVTQSPTHLIKTRGQQVTLRCSSQSGHNTVSWYQQALGQGPQFIFQYYREEENGRGNFPPRFSGLQFPNYSSELNVNALELDDSALYLCASSGIAGGTYNEQFFGPGTRLTVL.

V is TRBV19 and J is TRBJ2-7; 12 bases agree with TRBD1. This CDR3 has 15 amino acids. Trimming took 9 bases from V and 5 from J; bases not matched to a gene: 11. Germline V CDR1 and CDR2: LNHDA, SQIVND (reference sequence). The CDR3 DNA is TGTGCCAGCTCCGGGAAGGGACAGGGGGCCCACGAGCAGTACTTC. Amino acids: CASSGKGQGAHEQYF.

This clonotype appeared many times. The CDR3 bases are TGCAGCGTACAGGGTATGCACGAGCAGTACTTC. Translating it yields CSVQGMHEQYF. The chain couples TRBV29-1 to TRBJ2-7; D is perhaps TRBD1 (6 bases). The germline CDR1 and CDR2 sequences are SQVTM and ANQGSEA. The length of the CDR3 is 11 residues. Trimming stripped 6 bases from V and 5 bases from J, with 11 bases between.

This clonotype was recorded only once. The chain combines TRBV7-9 with TRBJ1-6, with D unresolved. The V end lost 4 bases, the J end lost 13 bases, and 11 bases lay between the germline ends. CDR3 length: 12 amino acids. The germline gives CDR1 SEHNR, CDR2 FQNEAQ (reference sequence). CDR3 coding DNA: TGTGCCAGCAGCTCCCAAACTAGTCCCCTCCACTTT. This translates into CASSSQTSPLHF.

The chain couples TRBV29-1 to TRBJ1-1; a weak D match, TRBD1 (5 bases). V was trimmed by 4 bases and J by 2 bases, leaving 11 bases between them. The germline V gene encodes CDR1 SQVTM and CDR2 ANQGSEA. The CDR3 length is 13 residues. The CDR3 reads CSVVRAGNTEAFF. DNA of the CDR3: TGCAGCGTTGTCAGGGCAGGAAACACTGAAGCTTTCTTT.

This clonotype appeared a few times. The chain recombines TRBV29-1 with TRBJ2-5; D ambiguous. The CDR3 consists of 11 residues. Germline CDR1 is SQVTM and CDR2 is ANQGSEA. Trimming stripped 4 bases from V and 1 base from J, with 4 bases between. Here the CDR3 reads CSVVPQETQYF. Here the CDR3 DNA reads TGCAGCGTTGTTCCCCAAGAGACCCAGTACTTC.

Remarks on this clonotype: The junction differs from germline at one of its ends, possibly a read error. The rearrangement joins TRBV12-3 or TRBV12-4 to TRBJ2-3; the D gene could be TRBD1 or TRBD2 (5 bases each). The CDR3 spans 15 residues. The DNA for the CDR3 is TGTGCCAGCAGCGTCGGTGGGGACGGCGCAGATGCGCAGTATTTT. Translated: CASSVGGDGADAQYF.

The chain has TRBV5-6 and TRBJ2-7; the D gene is possibly TRBD2 (6 bases). This CDR3 is built from 14 residues. Germline assignment: CDR1 SGHDT and CDR2 YYEEEE. Trimming shortened V by 4 bases and J by 5 bases, and 16 bases separated the two germline ends. The CDR3 nucleotides read TGTGCCAGCAGCGGGACGGGGACTGGGCACGAGCAGTACTTC. It is translated as CASSGTGTGHEQYF.